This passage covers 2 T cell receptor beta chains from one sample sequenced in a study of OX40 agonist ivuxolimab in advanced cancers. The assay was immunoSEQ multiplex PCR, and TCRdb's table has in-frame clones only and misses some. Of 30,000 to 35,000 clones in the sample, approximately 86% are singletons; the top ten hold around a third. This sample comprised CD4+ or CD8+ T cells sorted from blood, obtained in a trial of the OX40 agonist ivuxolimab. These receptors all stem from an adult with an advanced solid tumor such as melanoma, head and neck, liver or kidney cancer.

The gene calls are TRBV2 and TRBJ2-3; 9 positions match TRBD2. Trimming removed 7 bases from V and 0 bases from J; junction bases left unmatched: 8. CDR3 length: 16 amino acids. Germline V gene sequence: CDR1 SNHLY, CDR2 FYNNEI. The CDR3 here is CASKWTSATSTDTQYF. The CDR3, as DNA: TGTGCCAGCAAATGGACTAGCGCAACTAGCACAGATACGCAGTATTTT.

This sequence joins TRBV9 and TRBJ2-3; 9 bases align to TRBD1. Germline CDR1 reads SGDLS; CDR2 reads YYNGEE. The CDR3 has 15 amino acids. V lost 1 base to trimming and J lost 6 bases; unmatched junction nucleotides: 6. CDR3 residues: CASSVSGQGVDTQYF. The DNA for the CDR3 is TGTGCCAGCAGCGTATCGGGACAGGGAGTGGATACGCAGTATTTT.